One and the same sample provided the 12 T cell receptor beta chains below, sequenced in a study of T cell responses to AZD1222 COVID-19 vaccine. The data were produced by immunoSEQ multiplex PCR, yet TCRdb's version contains in-frame clones alone and is incomplete. The data hold about 59,000 clones, with roughly nine tenths observed a single time. The sample was peripheral blood, taken 28 days after the second AZD1222 dose. These receptors were collected from an adult who received the AZD1222 COVID-19 vaccine.

V usage is TRBV28 and J usage is TRBJ1-6; D perhaps matches TRBD1 (6 bases). Germline CDR1 MDHEN, CDR2 SYDVKM. The CDR3 runs to 16 residues. V lost 2 bases and J 8 bases, leaving 16 bases between the germline ends. This CDR3 is CASSLGGGQWYSPLHF. CDR3 in DNA: TGTGCCAGCAGTTTAGGGGGCGGGCAGTGGTATTCACCCCTCCACTTT.

The rearrangement uses TRBV6-5 and TRBJ2-1, with a weak D call TRBD2 (6 bases). V was clipped by 1 base and J by 7 bases, with 11 bases between them. Looked up from germline, CDR1 is MNHEY and CDR2 is SVGAGI. This CDR3 is 14 amino acids long. In DNA, the CDR3 is TGTGCCAGCAGTTACTTCGCCGGGAGTAATGAGCAGTTCTTC. Encoded protein: CASSYFAGSNEQFF.

The chain is built from TRBV11-3 and TRBJ2-7, with D perhaps matching TRBD1 (5 bases). V shed 6 bases and J shed 4 bases, with 19 bases lying between them. Germline values: CDR1 SGHNT, CDR2 YENEEA. The CDR3 extends over 15 amino acids. CDR3: CASRRTSQRLYEQYF. CDR3 nucleotide sequence: TGTGCCAGCAGACGGACATCCCAGAGGTTATACGAGCAGTACTTC.

The genes are TRBV5-6 and TRBJ2-2; 8 bases are shared with TRBD1. The V gene end was trimmed by 6 bases and the J gene end by 5 bases; junction bases not matched to a gene: 9. The CDR3 is 15 residues long. Germline CDR1 SGHDT, CDR2 YYEEEE. The CDR3 loop reads CASTADRARTGELFF. For the CDR3, the DNA is TGTGCCAGCACCGCGGACAGGGCTAGAACCGGGGAGCTGTTTTTT.

This clone came up a few times. This sequence joins TRBV4-1 and TRBJ2-7; 10 bases line up with TRBD1. The CDR3 has 14 residues. Unmatched junction bases numbered 7, after V lost 6 bases and J lost 5 bases. CDR1 is MGHRA and CDR2 is YSYEKL in the germline V gene. Here the CDR3 DNA reads TGCGCCAGCAGGTCGGGACAGGGGCGGAACGAGCAGTACTTC. As protein: CASRSGQGRNEQYF.

The J gene is TRBJ2-3, the V gene TRBV9, with D perhaps matching TRBD1 or TRBD2 (6 bases each). Trimming pared 2 bases from V and 2 bases from J, leaving 15 bases between. The CDR3 runs 16 residues. Germline loops: CDR1 SGDLS, CDR2 YYNGEE. DNA for the CDR3: TGTGCCAGCAGCGTTGGAGGGGGAGATGTCACAGATACGCAGTATTTT. Its protein is CASSVGGGDVTDTQYF.

This chain uses TRBV10-1 with TRBJ1-5; weak D call: TRBD1 (6 bases). Between the trimmed V and J ends, which lost 4 bases and 6 bases, there was a span of 10 bases. The CDR3 length is 13 residues. Looked up from germline, CDR1 is WNHNN and CDR2 is SYGVQD (reference sequence). CDR3 sequence (DNA): TGCGCCAGCAGTGCGACAGGATTTCAGCCCCAGCATTTT. It yields the protein CASSATGFQPQHF.

The V and J genes are TRBV5-5 and TRBJ2-3; D is uncertain. CDR3 length: 14 residues. The V and J ends lost 2 bases and 0 bases respectively, with 7 bases between them. Germline-derived CDR1 and CDR2 are SGHKS and YYEKEE (reference sequence). CDR3 loop: CASSFSGSTDTQYF. The DNA of the CDR3 is TGTGCCAGCAGCTTTTCCGGGAGCACAGATACGCAGTATTTT.

This rearrangement joins TRBV5-4 to TRBJ1-2; D remains ambiguous. In germline, CDR1 is SGHNT, CDR2 YYREEE (reference sequence). Trimming pared 3 bases from V and 4 bases from J, leaving 13 bases between. This CDR3 has 14 amino acids. The CDR3, as DNA: TGTGCCAGCAGCTCCGCGGGGAGCATCTATGGCTACACCTTC. Its translation: CASSSAGSIYGYTF.

The chain employs TRBV18 and TRBJ1-6; TRBD1 might be the D (6 bases). CDR1 and CDR2 (germline): KGHSH, LQKENI. This CDR3 has 17 amino acids. The V end was cut by 2 bases, the J end by 8 bases, with 19 bases between. CDR3 DNA: TGTGCCAGCTCACCAACAGAACAGGGAGGTGTGCATTCACCCCTCCACTTT. Translating it yields CASSPTEQGGVHSPLHF. Using reference TRBV18 and TRBJ1-6 for the parts outside the CDR3, the full variable domain is NAGVMQNPRHLVRRRGQEARLRCSPMKGHSHVYWYRQLPEEGLKFMVYLQKENIIDESGMPKERFSAEFPKEGPSILRIQQVVRGDSAAYFCASSPTEQGGVHSPLHFGNGTRLTVT.

V and J are TRBV6-5 and TRBJ2-7, with D uncertain. This CDR3 contains 15 residues. V was shortened by 0 bases and J by 0 bases, with 9 bases between the two germline ends. Germline V gene lookup returns CDR1 MNHEY and CDR2 SVGAGI. CDR3 sequence: CASSYSIQSSYEQYF. CDR3 bases: TGTGCCAGCAGTTACTCGATACAGAGCTCCTACGAGCAGTACTTC.

In this sample, this clone turned up once. The rearrangement links TRBV7-9 to TRBJ2-1; TRBD2 aligns across 7 bases. V lost 2 bases to trimming and J lost 6 bases; unmatched junction nucleotides: 7. The CDR3 totals 15 residues. CDR1 and CDR2 from the germline V gene are SEHNR and FQNEAQ (reference sequence). CDR3 amino acids: CASSLSAGVFNEQFF. For the CDR3, the DNA is TGTGCCAGCAGCTTAAGTGCGGGAGTTTTCAATGAGCAGTTCTTC.